Listed below are T cell receptor beta chains from one sample, sequenced in a study of CD4 and CD8 cells across lung adenocarcinoma regions. TCRdb reprocessed the PCR reads via MiXCR and lists one record per CDR3 protein. The sample carries 6,500 to 8,000 distinct CDR3 sequences, less than 50% recorded once. The specimen sequenced was CD4+ T cells from the margin of a lung tumor. Receptors originate from a male donor with lung adenocarcinoma. The CD4 and CD8 labels of this study may be unreliable. Each CDR3 is given with its conserved first and last residue. D genes are given only for firm matches. Not every row has a clone size; where given, it reads once, few, many or a size class.

many	TRBD1	TRBV6-1	TRBJ2-1	TGTGCCAGCAAAGTACTGACAGGGGAATACGAGCAGTTCTTC	CASKVLTGEYEQFF
-	-	TRBV10-3	TRBJ2-3	TGTGCCATCAGGGTTCACTGGGGGCCAAACATGCAGTATTTC	CAIRVHWGPNMQYF
-	-	TRBV6-1	TRBJ1-1	TGTGCCAGCAGCCGACAGGAACAGGGGAACACTGAAGCTTTCTTT	CASSRQEQGNTEAFF
many	TRBD1	TRBV6-1	TRBJ1-6	TGTGCCAGCAGTGAGCTACAGGGGCACGGTTCACCCCTCCACTTT	CASSELQGHGSPLHF
many	-	TRBV7-2	TRBJ2-5	TGTGCCAGCAGCACCGGGACGGGACAAGAGACCCAGTACTTC	CASSTGTGQETQYF
-	TRBD2	TRBV6-5	TRBJ2-1	TGTGCCAGCAGTTACTCGAGCACTAGCGGGGGCTCGAATGAGCAGTTCTTC	CASSYSSTSGGSNEQFF
-	-	TRBV28	TRBJ2-1	TGTGCCAGCAGTTCCTACAGGGTGGGGTCCAACGAGCAGAACTTC	CASSSYRVGSNEQNF
-	TRBD1	TRBV6-1	TRBJ1-4	TGTGCCAGCAGTGTCGGACAGGGGCATGAAAAACTGTTTTTT	CASSVGQGHEKLFF
-	-	TRBV10-3	TRBJ2-3	TGTGTCTCGCAACTAGCAGCCAAAGACACGCAGTATTTT	CVSQLAAKDTQYF
-	-	TRBV6-1	TRBJ2-4	TGCCCCGGCACGGGGCTGGGAGCCAAAAACATTCAGTATTTC	CPGTGLGAKNIQYF
-	-	TRBV3-1	TRBJ2-1	TGTGCCAGCAGCCAAGATTTGGGGCCCCACAATGAGCAGTTCTTC	CASSQDLGPHNEQFF
-	-	TRBV27	TRBJ2-7	TGTGCCAGCAGTTTATATGGTCTCGATCCCTACGAGCAGTACTTC	CASSLYGLDPYEQYF
-	-	TRBV6-5	TRBJ2-5	TGTGCCAGCAGTTACTCGCAAAGCGGCCCAGAGACCCAGTACTTC	CASSYSQSGPETQYF
-	-	TRBV6-4	TRBJ2-3	TGTGCCAGCGGCATAGGGGCCGGAGAGGCAGATACGCAGTATTTT	CASGIGAGEADTQYF
-	-	TRBV25-1	TRBJ2-2	TGTGCCAGCAGCGACAGCAACACCGGGGAGCTGTTTTTT	CASSDSNTGELFF
few	TRBD2	TRBV5-1	TRBJ2-5	TGCGCCAGCAGCCCCTTGCGGGGGGAGCAGTACTTC	CASSPLRGEQYF
many	TRBD2	TRBV7-6	TRBJ2-3	TGTGCCAGCAGCTTACTAGCGGGGAGTCCAGATACGCAGTATTTT	CASSLLAGSPDTQYF
-	-	TRBV25-1	TRBJ1-1	TGTGCCAGCAGTGAATGGAGGAACACTGAAGCTTTCTTT	CASSEWRNTEAFF
-	TRBD1	TRBV10-3	TRBJ1-2	TGTGCCATCAGTGAGGATCGAAAACAGGGGGCAAGGGGCTACACCTTC	CAISEDRKQGARGYTF
medium-sized	-	TRBV6-6	TRBJ2-3	TGTGCCAGCAGTTACGGGGCAACAGATACGCAGTATTTT	CASSYGATDTQYF
-	-	TRBV27	TRBJ2-3	TGTGCCAGCAGTCTGGACGGGAATACGCAGTATTTT	CASSLDGNTQYF
few	-	TRBV12-3/TRBV12-4	TRBJ2-1	TGTGCCATCAGGAGGGGGGAGCTCTACAATGAGCAGTTCTTC	CAIRRGELYNEQFF
-	-	TRBV28	TRBJ2-3	TGTGCCAGCAGTGCAGGGGCCACTGGCACAGATACGCAGTATTTT	CASSAGATGTDTQYF
few	TRBD1	TRBV6-4	TRBJ2-4	TGTGCCAGCAGTGACACAGGGGCGGGTAACATTCAGTACTTC	CASSDTGAGNIQYF
large	TRBD2	TRBV27	TRBJ2-7	TGTGCCAGCAGGGGACTAGCGAGGGCCTACGAGCAGTACTTC	CASRGLARAYEQYF
few	-	TRBV12-5	TRBJ2-1	TGTGCTAGTGGTTTGGTAAGGGACTTTTCTAGCTCCTACAATGAGCAGTTCTTC	CASGLVRDFSSSYNEQFF
many	-	TRBV6-5	TRBJ2-2	TGTGCCAGCAGTTACTCGACTCTTGGGAACACCGGGGAGCTGTTTTTT	CASSYSTLGNTGELFF
many	-	TRBV6-1	TRBJ2-1	TGTGCCAGCAGTGAATACAGGGTCGGGGAGACCCAGTTCTTC	CASSEYRVGETQFF
-	-	TRBV6-4	TRBJ2-1	TGTGCCAGCAGTCTCACAGGACTATCTGACGCCAATGAGCAGTTCTTC	CASSLTGLSDANEQFF
-	-	TRBV10-2	TRBJ2-3	TGTGCGGGCAGTGTTGGACGGAGCCCAGATACCCAGTATTTT	CAGSVGRSPDTQYF
-	-	TRBV6-1	TRBJ2-3	TGTGCCAGCAGTGAGGGCGCGGGGTGGACCGATACGCTGTATTTT	CASSEGAGWTDTLYF
-	-	TRBV11-2	TRBJ2-1	TGTGCCAGCAGCTTAGAAGGGTTGAATGAGCAGTTCTTC	CASSLEGLNEQFF
-	-	TRBV6-1	TRBJ1-3	TGTGCCAGCAGTGCAAGAGGCTTCTCTGGAAACACCATATATTTT	CASSARGFSGNTIYF
-	-	TRBV7-7	TRBJ2-3	TGTGCCAGCAGCTTAGCGGGCCGCACAGATACGCAGTATTTT	CASSLAGRTDTQYF
medium-sized	-	TRBV6-5	TRBJ2-1	TGTGCCAGCAGTTTCCGAATGACTAGCAATGAGCAGTTCTTC	CASSFRMTSNEQFF
medium-sized	TRBD1	TRBV6-5	TRBJ1-1	TGTGCCAGCATCCGAAAGACAGGGATGAACACTGAAGCTTTCTTT	CASIRKTGMNTEAFF
-	TRBD1	TRBV6-1	TRBJ1-1	TGTGCCAGCAGAATAGACAGGGGGTCCCCTGAAGCTTTCTTT	CASRIDRGSPEAFF
few	TRBD2	TRBV7-2	TRBJ2-1	TGTGCCAGCAGCCCAGGACTAGCGGGTGGAGGGCAGTTCTTC	CASSPGLAGGGQFF
-	-	TRBV6-1	TRBJ2-3	TGTGCCAGCGGCTCGGGGAAGAGAGCCAAAAATACGCAGTATTTC	CASGSGKRAKNTQYF
-	-	TRBV7-9	TRBJ2-2	TGTGCCAGCAGCTTCCGGGGAACCGGGGAGCTGTTTTTT	CASSFRGTGELFF
medium-sized	-	TRBV4-1	TRBJ2-1	TGCGCCAGCAGTCGAACTAGTTCCTCCTACAATGAGCAGTTCTTC	CASSRTSSSYNEQFF
many	-	TRBV11-2	TRBJ2-1	TGTGCCAGCAGCTTAAATATGGGGAATGAGCAGTTCTTC	CASSLNMGNEQFF
-	-	TRBV27	TRBJ2-5	TGTGCCAGCAGTTTATCTCCCACGGGTGTGGAGACCCAGTACTTC	CASSLSPTGVETQYF
-	TRBD2	TRBV9	TRBJ2-4	TGTGCCAGCGGTCGAGCGGGGGGCCGGGGGGAGCAGTACTTC	CASGRAGGRGEQYF
medium-sized	-	TRBV6-4	TRBJ2-3	TGTGCCAGCAGGACAGACAGAGACACAGATACGCAGTATTTT	CASRTDRDTDTQYF
-	-	TRBV5-1	TRBJ1-1	TGCGCCAGCAGCTTGGAAGGGGGAGGCACTGAAGCTTTCTTT	CASSLEGGGTEAFF
-	TRBD2	TRBV6-1	TRBJ2-1	TGTGCCAGCAGTCAGACTAGCGCGGAGCAGTTCTTC	CASSQTSAEQFF
large	-	TRBV6-1	TRBJ1-3	TGTGCCAGCAGTGAGGCTCAGGCCCTGAACACCATATATTTT	CASSEAQALNTIYF
-	-	TRBV12-3/TRBV12-4	TRBJ2-6	TGTGCCACGGGAACACCTGGGGCCAACGTCCTGACTTTC	CATGTPGANVLTF
-	-	TRBV15	TRBJ2-5	TGTGCCACCAGCTTCACGGCGACGCAGTACTTC	CATSFTATQYF
-	-	TRBV27	TRBJ1-1	TGTGCCAGCAGTTTTACGGGGAACACTGAAGCTTTCTTT	CASSFTGNTEAFF
-	TRBD1	TRBV10-2	TRBJ2-3	TGTGCGGGCAGTGGGGACAGGGTCAAAGATACGCAGTATTTC	CAGSGDRVKDTQYF